Given below is one T cell receptor beta chain in context. The antigen remains undetermined. Lactation, pregnancy, uncontrolled infections and other autoimmune diseases were all grounds for excluding patients. Clinicians made diagnoses from clinical symptoms, serum thyroxine, TRAb, thyroid ultrasound and orbital computed tomography. The record originates from a study of Graves' ophthalmopathy and Graves' hyperthyroidism. Notes on the study in general: Forecasting of ophthalmopathy progression by the model achieved almost 71% sensitivity and around 72% specificity.

The CDR3 spans 17 residues. CDR1 is SGHNT and CDR2 is YENEEA in the germline V gene. V was pared by 0 bases and J by 0 bases, with 5 bases of the junction left unmatched. The TCR beta CDR3 regions underwent amplification from RNA transcripts. HTBI primers served in a first-round RT-PCR, which a second-round multiplex PCR followed. TCRdb independently ran MiXCR on the multiplex PCR reads; one entry per CDR3 protein. This sample has 400,000 or so distinct CDR3 sequences; roughly 15% occur once, and the top ten carry about 7%. The chain couples TRBV11-3 to TRBJ2-1, with 7 bases lining up with TRBD1. The specimen sequenced was peripheral blood. The TCR originated in a woman between 18 and 30 years old with stable Graves' hyperthyroidism. CDR3 sequence (DNA): TGTGCCAGCAGCTTAGACTCTGGGACAGCCTCCTACAATGAGCAGTTCTTC. Protein product: CASSLDSGTASYNEQFF.